This T cell receptor beta chain was retrieved from a study of T cells in severe cutaneous drug reactions. Sequenced patients had Stevens-Johnson syndrome or toxic epidermal necrolysis caused by carbamazepine. In terms of frequency, this clonotype is medium-sized (0.01 to 0.1%). The iRepertoire multiplex PCR system with TCR subtype-specific primers built both bulk and single-cell libraries. TCRdb reanalyzed the multiplex PCR reads and collapses them to one entry per CDR3 protein, without DNA. The specimen's table records approximately 1,200 distinct CDR3 sequences. Germline CDR1 is SEHNR and CDR2 is FQNEAQ (reference sequence). The CDR3 sequence is 15 residues long.

The chain has TRBV7-9 and TRBJ2-7; there is no DNA to check the TCRdb D call of TRBD1. The receptor comes from a human donor with a severe cutaneous adverse drug reaction. Sequenced: PBMCs. The CDR3 loop reads CASSVSGGVTYEQYF.